The 5 T cell receptor beta chains below were found in one sample sequenced in a study of somatic mutations in cytotoxic T cells in rheumatoid arthritis (dated by TCRdb to 2015 to 2018). The library was produced with the immunoSEQ multiplex PCR assay. The table was pulled from immuneACCESS by TCRdb, which kept in-frame rearrangements only. Such tables lose some clones; where checked, under half of the loss comes from unresolved V genes, and the rest has no known cause. In all, the sample holds over 7,000 clones, and about four fifths of those were seen once. Of the sample, 4% to 6% is held by the ten largest clones. Source material: CD8+ T cells sorted from blood. These receptors came from an adult with rheumatoid arthritis.

The chain recombines TRBV11-1 with TRBJ1-5; 8 nucleotides align to TRBD1. This CDR3 has 17 residues. The germline V gene has CDR1 SGHAT and CDR2 FQDESV (reference sequence). With V trimmed by 6 bases and J by 1 base, 11 bases remained unmatched. CDR3 region: CASSPGQGSMSNQPQHF. CDR3 bases: TGTGCCAGCAGTCCTGGACAGGGAAGCATGAGCAATCAGCCCCAGCATTTT.

The chain links TRBV28 to TRBJ2-3; no reliable D call. CDR1 MDHEN and CDR2 SYDVKM come from the germline V gene. V gave up 1 base and J gave up 2 bases, with 16 bases separating them. CDR3 length equals 17 residues. CDR3 in DNA: TGTGCCAGCAGTTTATCCCCTCACAAAGATCCCACAGATACGCAGTATTTT. Translated: CASSLSPHKDPTDTQYF. Full variable domain (rest looked up from reference TRBV28 and TRBJ2-3): DVKVTQSSRYLVKRTGEKVFLECVQDMDHENMFWYRQDPGLGLRLIYFSYDVKMKEKGDIPEGYSVSREKKERFSLILESASTNQTSMYLCASSLSPHKDPTDTQYFGPGTRLTVL.

The CDR3 DNA follows: TGTGCCAGCAGCTCCTCGACTAGCGCGAGCTCCTACGAGCAGTACTTC. It specifies CASSSSTSASSYEQYF. V is TRBV11-1 and J is TRBJ2-7; 8 bases map to TRBD2. J gave up 0 bases and V 4 bases, and 8 bases lay outside the gene matches. CDR3 length: 16 residues. Looked up from germline, CDR1 is SGHAT and CDR2 is FQDESV (reference sequence).

This chain links TRBV4-1 with TRBJ1-1; 9 nucleotides match TRBD1. This CDR3 spans 14 amino acids. The trim removed 3 bases at V and 7 bases at J, leaving 6 bases unmatched. Per the germline V gene, CDR1 is MGHRA and CDR2 is YSYEKL. The CDR3, as DNA: TGCGCCAGCAGCCAGGACAGGGGTATCAATGAAGCTTTCTTT. This translates into CASSQDRGINEAFF.

In this sample, this clone turned up once. This sequence joins TRBV5-4 and TRBJ2-5, with a weak D call TRBD2 (7 bases). The last part of the DNA fits TRBJ2-7 better; the J call may be wrong. This CDR3 has 17 residues. Germline assignment: CDR1 SGHNT and CDR2 YYREEE (reference sequence). The CDR3 DNA reads TGTGCCAGCAGCCCCGGGGGAGGGGGGGTTGAACTCTACGAGCAGTACTTC. Amino acid sequence: CASSPGGGGVELYEQYF.